Shown below are 4 T cell receptor beta chains from a single sample sequenced in a study of T cell repertoires in cytomegalovirus infection. Antigens of these TCRs are unknown. One entry per CDR3 protein results from TCRdb running MiXCR on the reads. Seen here are roughly 700,000 distinct CDR3 sequences, 33% observed once, and the top ten hold 15% to 20%. The sample was cultured PBMCs, taken from culture after CMV antigen stimulation. Receptors were obtained from a human donor in good health (CMV status not recorded). Some clones in this sample may be carry-over from other donors' samples.

This clonotype was detected once. The chain links TRBV5-1 to TRBJ2-5; D gene unclear. CDR1 SGHRS and CDR2 YFSETQ come from the germline V gene. This CDR3 contains 14 residues. V was trimmed by 6 bases and J by 0 bases, leaving 12 bases between them. CDR3 nucleotides: TGCGCCAGCATGCCCAACACGTACCAAGAGACCCAGTACTTC. Translating it yields CASMPNTYQETQYF.

This clonotype was seen a few times. The V and J genes are TRBV20-1 and TRBJ2-1; 8 positions match TRBD2. V dropped 6 bases and J dropped 4; count of bases not matched to a gene: 8. The CDR3 is 14 residues long. Germline assignment: CDR1 DFQATT and CDR2 SNEGSKA (reference sequence). The CDR3 sequence is CSARSGVLYNEQFF. CDR3 nucleotide sequence: TGCAGTGCCCGTAGCGGGGTGCTATACAATGAGCAGTTCTTC.

The chain has TRBV6-5 and TRBJ2-7; either TRBD1 or TRBD2 may fit D (5 bases each). Germline values: CDR1 MNHEY, CDR2 SVGAGI. The CDR3 is 13 amino acids. The germline V and J ends were trimmed by 9 bases and 2 bases, with 14 bases remaining between them. CDR3 protein: CASRRDGTYEQYF. The CDR3 nucleotides are TGTGCCAGTCGACGGGACGGAACCTACGAGCAGTACTTC.

This clonotype has a handful of counts. V and J are TRBV7-8 and TRBJ2-2; D is possibly TRBD1 (5 bases). There are 16 residues in the CDR3. Germline assignment: CDR1 SGHVS and CDR2 FQNEAQ. The V end lost 1 base, the J end lost 0 bases, and 9 bases lay between the germline ends. The CDR3 region has the DNA TGTGCCAGCAGCTTAGAGGTGGGGCCGAACACCGGGGAGCTGTTTTTT. It specifies CASSLEVGPNTGELFF.